The 26 T cell receptor beta chains presented below share a single source sample, sequenced in a study of post-analysis software for immune sequencing data. Study-level results: Among a handful of TRBV segments more frequent in patients than controls were TRBV5-6, TRBV5-1 and TRBV20-1.

These receptors' targets are unknown. TCR beta cDNA libraries had unique molecular identifiers. TCRdb itself ran the PCR reads through MiXCR, one entry per CDR3 protein. Of about 400,000 distinct CDR3 sequences listed, roughly 36% were seen once; the top ten hold around 15%. The sequencing input was blood. The receptors shown here come from a girl between 5 and 17 years old with multiple sclerosis.

The rearrangement joins TRBV20-1 to TRBJ1-5, with D perhaps matching TRBD1 (6 bases). The CDR3 is 13 amino acids. V dropped 5 bases and J dropped 9 bases, with 17 bases sitting between them. The germline V gene has CDR1 DFQATT and CDR2 SNEGSKA (reference sequence). In DNA, the CDR3 is TGCAGTGCTCCTACAGGGAGGGATCGGCCCCAGCATTTT. It codes for CSAPTGRDRPQHF.

The V call is TRBV27, the J call TRBJ1-1, with 11 bases matching TRBD1. Trimming cost V 10 bases and J 3 bases; bases outside gene matches: 13. This CDR3 is 16 amino acids long. CDR1 is MNHEY, CDR2 SMNVEV, per germline (reference sequence). The CDR3 DNA sequence: TGTGCCAACCTAAACTGGCTGGACAGGGGGCACACTGAAGCTTTCTTT. It specifies CANLNWLDRGHTEAFF.

This clonotype occurred a few times. V is TRBV6-5 and J is TRBJ2-5; 9 positions agree with TRBD1. V shed 5 bases, J shed 10 bases, and the junction held 8 bases outside the gene matches. The CDR3 loop spans 13 amino acids. Germline loops: CDR1 MNHEY, CDR2 SVGAGI. The CDR3 reads CASSRPGTGNQYF. The CDR3 coding sequence is TGTGCCAGCAGTCGTCCCGGGACAGGGAACCAGTACTTC.

This clonotype has a handful of counts. The J gene is TRBJ1-2, the V gene TRBV5-1; D gene ambiguous. Germline V gives CDR1 SGHRS, CDR2 YFSETQ. V dropped 4 bases and J dropped 5 bases, with 15 bases sitting between them. This CDR3 region has 14 residues. DNA of the CDR3: TGCGCCAGCAGCCCCGGAGACATTGGTTATGGCTACACCTTC. It specifies CASSPGDIGYGYTF.

Only one count was recorded for this clonotype. The chain couples TRBV11-2 to TRBJ1-1, with 7 bases matching TRBD1. The V and J ends lost 4 bases and 6 bases, in that order; junction bases with no gene match: 11. CDR1 is SGHAT and CDR2 is FQNNGV in the germline V gene. The length of the CDR3 is 15 residues. CDR3 nucleotides: TGTGCCAGCAGCTCAACGACAGGGTTCACCCCTGAAGCTTTCTTT. Residues: CASSSTTGFTPEAFF.

This clonotype has a handful of counts. This CDR3 reads CASSSDRGNTEAFF. DNA for the CDR3: TGTGCCAGCAGTTCAGACAGGGGCAACACTGAAGCTTTCTTT. The V gene is TRBV7-9, the J gene TRBJ1-1, with 8 bases aligning to TRBD1. V lost 6 bases, J lost 2 bases, and 5 bases stayed unmatched. The germline gives CDR1 SEHNR, CDR2 FQNEAQ (reference sequence). CDR3 length: 14 residues.

This clonotype was seen a handful of times. The chain links TRBV7-9 to TRBJ2-3; possible D gene TRBD2, 6 bases. Trimming stripped 5 bases from V and 0 bases from J, with 18 bases between. The CDR3 covers 17 residues. Germline CDR1 is SEHNR and CDR2 is FQNEAQ (reference sequence). The CDR3 bases are TGTGCCAGCAGCCCCCTAGGCAGGGACTCTAGCACAGATACGCAGTATTTT. It yields the protein CASSPLGRDSSTDTQYF.

V is TRBV14 and J is TRBJ2-3; D remains unclear. With 4 bases removed from V and 4 bases from J, the gap between germline ends came to 12 bases. CDR1 SGHDN and CDR2 FVKESK come from the germline V gene. The CDR3 runs 14 residues. CDR3 in DNA: TGTGCCAGCAGCCTTTTCCTGGGTCCAGATACGCAGTATTTT. Its protein product is CASSLFLGPDTQYF.

This clonotype came up a few times. The V and J genes are TRBV20-1 and TRBJ2-1; D is unresolved. Germline values: CDR1 DFQATT, CDR2 SNEGSKA (reference sequence). Trimming removed 0 bases at V and 7 bases at J, with 16 bases between. CDR3 length: 15 residues. CDR3 sequence (DNA): TGCAGTGCTAGAGACCCCTCCGCTGTGAAGAATGAGCAGTTCTTC. It encodes CSARDPSAVKNEQFF.

CDR3 coding DNA: TGTGCCAGCGGCTCCCTCCGGGACAGGGTATTAGAGCAGTTCTTC. Its protein product is CASGSLRDRVLEQFF. This sequence joins TRBV11-2 and TRBJ2-1, with TRBD1 identical over 9 bases. Per germline, CDR1 SGHAT and CDR2 FQNNGV. The CDR3 sequence is 15 residues long. V gave up 8 bases and J gave up 10 bases; unmatched junction bases: 15.

This CDR3 reads CASSPRVIGNQPQHF. The CDR3 DNA is TGCGCCAGCAGCCCCAGGGTAATCGGGAATCAGCCCCAGCATTTT. The chain has TRBV4-1 and TRBJ1-5, with a weak D call TRBD1 (5 bases). Per the germline V gene, CDR1 is MGHRA and CDR2 is YSYEKL. The length of the CDR3 is 15 residues. The V and J ends lost 4 bases and 4 bases respectively, with 14 bases between them.

This clonotype was detected a few times. The chain couples TRBV11-1 to TRBJ2-7; 9 bases map to TRBD2. This CDR3 has 14 amino acids. The junction had 7 bases not matched to a gene; V was cut back by 5 bases and J by 5 bases. CDR1 is SGHAT, CDR2 FQDESV, per germline (reference sequence). The DNA of the CDR3 is TGTGCCAGCAGCATGAGCGGGGGGACCCACGAGCAGTACTTC. Its protein is CASSMSGGTHEQYF.

V usage is TRBV20-1 and J usage is TRBJ2-7, with D perhaps given as TRBD1 or TRBD2 (6 bases each). V lost 6 bases and J lost 3, with 12 bases in between. Germline CDR1 and CDR2: DFQATT and SNEGSKA (reference sequence). The CDR3 sequence is 12 residues long. The CDR3 coding sequence is TGCAGTGCGGAGGGGGGTGTCTACGAGCAGTACTTC. Encoded protein: CSAEGGVYEQYF.

A few counts support this clonotype. This chain uses TRBV2 with TRBJ2-1; D unresolved. V was shortened by 3 bases and J by 13 bases, with 16 bases between the two germline ends. Germline V gene data show CDR1 as SNHLY and CDR2 as FYNNEI. CDR3 size: 13 residues. CDR3 protein: CASSDARQETQFF. CDR3 nucleotide sequence: TGTGCCAGCAGTGATGCCCGCCAAGAGACCCAGTTCTTC.

The chain combines TRBV5-5 with TRBJ2-7; TRBD1 aligns across 7 bases. Germline V gives CDR1 SGHKS, CDR2 YYEKEE (reference sequence). V was clipped by 7 bases and J by 4 bases; unmatched bases: 8. CDR3 length: 13 residues. DNA for the CDR3: TGTGCCAGCTTCCTCCGGGACAGTTACGAGCAGTACTTC. Its translation: CASFLRDSYEQYF.

There are a few counts of this clonotype. The chain couples TRBV4-3 to TRBJ1-5; 7 nucleotides match TRBD1. The trim removed 4 bases at V and 3 bases at J, leaving 3 bases unmatched. Germline V gene lookup returns CDR1 LGHNA and CDR2 YSLEER. The CDR3 is 14 amino acids. The CDR3 loop reads CASSRGTDNQPQHF. As DNA, the CDR3 is TGCGCCAGCAGCCGAGGGACAGACAATCAGCCCCAGCATTTT.

The V call is TRBV12-3 or TRBV12-4, the J call TRBJ2-5; the D gene is possibly TRBD2 (5 bases). The CDR3 contains 13 residues. Trimming pared 5 bases from V and 4 bases from J, leaving 11 bases between. The CDR3: CASSAGHAETQYF. The DNA of the CDR3 is TGTGCCAGCAGTGCGGGTCACGCAGAGACCCAGTACTTC.

As DNA, the CDR3 is TGTGCCAGCATCGAAATCACAGGAAGGGACTACACCTTC. It yields the protein CASIEITGRDYTF. The chain links TRBV7-2 to TRBJ1-2; TRBD1 might be the D (5 bases). The CDR3 consists of 13 residues. Between the trimmed V and J ends, which lost 7 bases and 10 bases, there was a span of 19 bases. Germline assignment: CDR1 SGHTA and CDR2 FQGNSA. Looking up the rest from reference TRBV7-2 and TRBJ1-2 gives the full variable domain: GAGVSQSPSNKVTEKGKDVELRCDPISGHTALYWYRQSLGQGLEFLIYFQGNSAPDKSGLPSDRFSAERTGGSVSTLTIQRTQQEDSAVYLCASIEITGRDYTFGSGTRLTVV.

This clonotype was seen a few times. The CDR3 sequence: CASSATPNTEAFF. The CDR3, as DNA: TGTGCCAGCAGCGCCACACCGAACACTGAAGCTTTCTTT. The chain has TRBV7-3 and TRBJ1-1, with unresolved D. The germline V and J ends were trimmed by 5 bases and 1 base, with 8 bases remaining between them. This CDR3 has 13 amino acids. Per the germline V gene, CDR1 is SGHTA and CDR2 is FQGTGA.

This clonotype was seen more than once but under ten times. The V gene is TRBV7-9, the J gene TRBJ2-5; D gene ambiguous. Germline loops: CDR1 SEHNR, CDR2 FQNEAQ (reference sequence). The V and J ends lost 0 bases and 7 bases respectively, with 9 bases between them. The CDR3 is 13 residues long. DNA of the CDR3: TGTGCCAGCAGCTTAGCTGGAGATGGGACCCAGTACTTC. Translation: CASSLAGDGTQYF.

Turning to this clonotype: Relative to the germline gene, one junction end is altered; a read error may explain this. The V and J genes are TRBV27 and TRBJ2-7; D is ambiguous. The length of the CDR3 is 11 residues. Germline V lookup: CDR1 MNHEY, CDR2 SMNVEV (reference sequence). The CDR3 region is CTSTNGYEQYF. The CDR3 DNA follows: TGTACCAGCACTAATGGCTACGAGCAGTACTTC.

This clonotype was observed a few times. V is TRBV20-1 and J is TRBJ2-1; the match to TRBD2 covers 9 bases. The CDR3 has 15 residues. The germline V gene encodes CDR1 DFQATT and CDR2 SNEGSKA (reference sequence). The J segment lost 4 bases and the V segment lost 5 bases, leaving 9 bases of the junction unmatched. The CDR3 sequence is CSAQRGTSWYNEQFF. The CDR3 nucleotides read TGCAGTGCTCAACGGGGGACTAGCTGGTACAATGAGCAGTTCTTC.

Written as DNA, the CDR3 is TGTGCCAGCAGTTCACAGGGCTATGAGCAGTTCTTC. It yields the protein CASSSQGYEQFF. This chain links TRBV12-3 or TRBV12-4 with TRBJ2-1, with a weak D call TRBD1 (6 bases). The ends were cut back, 4 bases at V and 8 bases at J, with 9 bases in the middle. This CDR3 has 12 amino acids.

V gene TRBV10-2 combines with J gene TRBJ2-7, with D unresolved. The CDR3 has 17 amino acids. Per germline, CDR1 WSHSY and CDR2 SAAADI. Trimming stripped 1 base from V and 2 bases from J, with 18 bases between. The CDR3 nucleotides are TGCGCCAGCAGTGAGTTCCAATCACCTAAGCCTACCTACGAGCAGTACTTC. This translates into CASSEFQSPKPTYEQYF.

In nucleotides, the CDR3 is TGTGCCAGCACTCAGCGGGGGGGCACCACAGATACGCAGTATTTT. It encodes CASTQRGGTTDTQYF. The V call is TRBV2, the J call TRBJ2-3; 10 bases match TRBD2. Germline CDR1 is SNHLY and CDR2 is FYNNEI. This CDR3 is built from 15 residues. V was pared by 7 bases and J by 2 bases, with 6 bases of the junction left unmatched.

The V call is TRBV29-1, the J call TRBJ1-1; TRBD1 matches 11 bases. The V gene end was trimmed by 8 bases and the J gene end by 3 bases; junction bases not matched to a gene: 5. CDR3 length: 13 residues. The germline V gene encodes CDR1 SQVTM and CDR2 ANQGSEA. CDR3 amino acids: CSFLGQGDTEAFF. The CDR3 DNA sequence: TGCAGCTTTTTGGGACAGGGGGACACTGAAGCTTTCTTT.